This TCR beta chain was sequenced for a study of human T cells and chemical hapten exposure. Study in general: Patch testing placed 0.01% DPC on the upper back, with readings at 6 days.

Documented time point: patch test 1, 2 weeks after DPC sensitization. Indicated treatment: therapeutic diphenylcyclopropenone sensitization with weekly scalp DPC. TCRdb re-called the RACE reads with MiXCR, one entry per CDR3 protein. The table records approximately 350,000 distinct CDR3 sequences, around 7% of them present only once. This sample comprised whole blood, obtained in connection with sensitization to the hapten diphenylcyclopropenone (DPC). This sequence was found in a woman aged 18 to 35 with alopecia areata. Some clones in this sample may be carry-over from other donors' samples.

The CDR3 loop is CASSPLGTQGGEQYF. The CDR3 coding sequence is TGCGCCAGCAGCCCTCTCGGGACACAGGGGGGAGAGCAGTACTTC. V is TRBV5-1 and J is TRBJ2-7; 8 bases agree with TRBD1. The CDR3 consists of 15 residues. CDR1 and CDR2 from the germline V gene are SGHRS and YFSETQ. The V gene end was trimmed by 4 bases and the J gene end by 7 bases; junction bases not matched to a gene: 13.